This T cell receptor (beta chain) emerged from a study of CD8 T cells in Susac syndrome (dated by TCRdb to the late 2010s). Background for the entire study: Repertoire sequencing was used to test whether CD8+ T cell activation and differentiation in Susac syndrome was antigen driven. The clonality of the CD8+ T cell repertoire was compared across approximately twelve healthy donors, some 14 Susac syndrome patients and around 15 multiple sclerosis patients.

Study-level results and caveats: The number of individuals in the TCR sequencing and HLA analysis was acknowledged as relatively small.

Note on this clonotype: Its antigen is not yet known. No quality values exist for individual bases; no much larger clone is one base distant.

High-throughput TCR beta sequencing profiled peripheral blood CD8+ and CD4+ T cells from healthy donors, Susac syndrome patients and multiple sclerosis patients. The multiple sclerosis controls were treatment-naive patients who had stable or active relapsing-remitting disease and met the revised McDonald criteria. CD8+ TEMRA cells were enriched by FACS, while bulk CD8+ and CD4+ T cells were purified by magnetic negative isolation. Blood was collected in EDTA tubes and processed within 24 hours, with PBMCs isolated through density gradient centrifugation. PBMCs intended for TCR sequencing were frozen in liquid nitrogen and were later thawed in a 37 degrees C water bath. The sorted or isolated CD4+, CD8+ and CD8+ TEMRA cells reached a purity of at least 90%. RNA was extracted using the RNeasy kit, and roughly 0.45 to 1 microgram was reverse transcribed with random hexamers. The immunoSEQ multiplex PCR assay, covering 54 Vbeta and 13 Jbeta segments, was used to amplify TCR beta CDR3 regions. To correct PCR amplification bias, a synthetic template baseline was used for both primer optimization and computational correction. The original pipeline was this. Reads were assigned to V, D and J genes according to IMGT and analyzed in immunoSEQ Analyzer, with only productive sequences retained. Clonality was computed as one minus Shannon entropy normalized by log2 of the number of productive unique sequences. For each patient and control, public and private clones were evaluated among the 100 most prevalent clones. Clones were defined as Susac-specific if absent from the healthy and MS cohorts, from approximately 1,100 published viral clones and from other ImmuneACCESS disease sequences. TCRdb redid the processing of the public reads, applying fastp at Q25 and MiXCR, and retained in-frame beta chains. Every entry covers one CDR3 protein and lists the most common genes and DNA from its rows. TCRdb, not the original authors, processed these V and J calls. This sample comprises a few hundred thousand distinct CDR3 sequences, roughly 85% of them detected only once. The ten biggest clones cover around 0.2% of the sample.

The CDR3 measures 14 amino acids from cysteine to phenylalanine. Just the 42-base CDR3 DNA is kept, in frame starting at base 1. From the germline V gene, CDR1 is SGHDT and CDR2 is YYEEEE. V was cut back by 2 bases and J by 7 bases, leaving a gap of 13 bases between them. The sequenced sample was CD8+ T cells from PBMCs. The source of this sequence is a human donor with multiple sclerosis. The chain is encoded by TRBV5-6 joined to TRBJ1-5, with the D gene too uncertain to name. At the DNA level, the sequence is TGTGCCAGCAGCTTTCGCACGAAGGGCCAGCCCCAGCATTTT. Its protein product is CASSFRTKGQPQHF.